Listed here are 27 T cell receptor beta chains from one sample, sequenced in a study of T cells after yellow fever vaccination. TCRdb reprocessed the 5' RACE reads with MiXCR, giving one entry per CDR3 protein. The sample includes 500,000 to 650,000 distinct CDR3 sequences, about 17% of them seen just once. Specimen: PBMCs, collected around 5 days after the first yellow fever vaccination. The source is a man aged 18 to 29 who received the YFV17D yellow fever vaccine.

This clonotype has more than one count but fewer than ten. The rearrangement joins TRBV6-2 or TRBV6-3 to TRBJ2-3, with D possibly matching TRBD2 (5 bases). Germline values: CDR1 MNHEY, CDR2 SVGEGT. This CDR3 is built from 15 residues. The germline V and J ends were trimmed by 7 bases and 6 bases, with 20 bases remaining between them. CDR3 amino acids: CASNPGLSLFDTQYF. The CDR3 DNA follows: TGTGCCAGCAACCCCGGACTGAGTTTGTTTGATACGCAGTATTTT.

This clonotype was seen repeatedly, ten times or more. The rearrangement uses TRBV5-1 and TRBJ2-5; TRBD1 is a possible D gene (5 bases). Trimming shortened V by 0 bases and J by 2 bases, and 8 bases separated the two germline ends. The V gene's germline CDR1 is SGHRS and CDR2 YFSETQ. The CDR3 spans 14 residues. This chain's CDR3 is CASSLDTGQETQYF. CDR3 in DNA: TGCGCCAGCAGCTTGGATACAGGTCAAGAGACCCAGTACTTC.

This rearrangement joins TRBV29-1 to TRBJ2-7; TRBD1 might be the D (6 bases). The CDR3 runs to 14 residues. Germline V gene data show CDR1 as SQVTM and CDR2 as ANQGSEA. V lost 1 base, J lost 3 bases, and 13 bases lay in between. The CDR3 loop is CSVEGGLRGYEQYV. As DNA, the CDR3 is TGCAGCGTTGAAGGGGGGCTACGAGGCTACGAGCAGTACGTC.

The chain joins TRBV12-3 or TRBV12-4 to TRBJ2-3; 9 nucleotides match TRBD2. Unmatched junction bases numbered 8, after V lost 2 bases and J lost 2 bases. CDR3 length: 17 residues. The CDR3 is CASSLRGASGATDTQYF. In DNA form, the CDR3 reads TGTGCCAGCAGTTTAAGGGGCGCTAGCGGGGCCACAGATACGCAGTATTTT.

The chain uses TRBV12-3 or TRBV12-4 and TRBJ2-7; D is undetermined. V was trimmed by 1 base and J by 3 bases, leaving 7 bases between them. The CDR3 is 13 amino acids. The CDR3 DNA reads as TGTGCCAGCAGTTTAGGGTCCTTCTACGAGCAGTACTTC. This codes for CASSLGSFYEQYF.

This clonotype has only a few counts. The chain joins TRBV10-3 to TRBJ1-2, with D unresolved. The CDR3 is made up of 13 amino acids. With 3 bases removed from V and 6 bases from J, the gap between germline ends came to 11 bases. From germline, CDR1 is ENHRY and CDR2 SYGVKD. The CDR3 is CAISDLTKDGYTF. CDR3 bases: TGTGCCATCAGTGATTTGACAAAGGATGGCTACACCTTC.

This clonotype showed up just a few times. The chain uses TRBV12-3 or TRBV12-4 and TRBJ2-5; no firm D call. CDR3 length: 13 amino acids. V lost 3 bases to trimming and J lost 3 bases, with 8 bases between them. Written as DNA, the CDR3 is TGTGCCAGCAGTTTGAACCAGGAAGAGACCCAGTACTTC. Its protein is CASSLNQEETQYF.

In this sample, this clonotype turned up a few times. The chain carries TRBV5-1 and TRBJ1-4, with D maybe TRBD1 (6 bases). The ends were cut back, 1 base at V and 10 bases at J, with 14 bases in the middle. The length of the CDR3 is 14 residues. Germline V lookup: CDR1 SGHRS, CDR2 YFSETQ. The CDR3, as DNA: TGCGCCAGCAGCTTGCGGCCAGGGGTGGGAAAACTGTTTTTT. Translated, it gives CASSLRPGVGKLFF.

The V and J genes are TRBV5-1 and TRBJ1-2; perhaps TRBD1 as D (6 bases). The CDR3 sequence is 13 residues long. The germline V gene encodes CDR1 SGHRS and CDR2 YFSETQ. The V and J ends lost 4 bases and 8 bases respectively, with 15 bases between them. CDR3: CASSVTGFGGYTF. Written as DNA, the CDR3 is TGCGCCAGCAGCGTTACAGGGTTCGGCGGCTACACCTTC.

This clonotype appeared a few times. This rearrangement joins TRBV3-1 to TRBJ1-1, with D hard to call. CDR1 is LGHDT, CDR2 YNNKEL, per germline (reference sequence). The germline V and J ends were trimmed by 0 bases and 7 bases, with 9 bases remaining between them. The CDR3 spans 13 residues. The chain's CDR3 is CASSQEWGSEAFF. CDR3 coding DNA: TGTGCCAGCAGCCAAGAGTGGGGAAGTGAAGCTTTCTTT.

This clonotype was picked up a small number of times. The chain recombines TRBV6-2 or TRBV6-3 with TRBJ2-1; TRBD2 is a possible D gene (6 bases). Germline loops: CDR1 MNHEY, CDR2 SVGEGT. There are 15 residues in the CDR3. V was shortened by 7 bases and J by 10 bases, with 23 bases between the two germline ends. As DNA, the CDR3 is TGTGCCAGCAAGACCCCCGTTGCGGGGAAAAAAGAGCAGTTCTTC. Encoded protein: CASKTPVAGKKEQFF.

The table lists this clonotype with a few counts. V is TRBV9 and J is TRBJ1-1; 10 bases are shared with TRBD1. From germline, CDR1 is SGDLS and CDR2 YYNGEE. The junction had 2 bases not matched to a gene; V was cut back by 0 bases and J by 3 bases. The CDR3 consists of 15 residues. The CDR3 DNA follows: TGTGCCAGCAGCGTAGGAGGGACAGGGGACACTGAAGCTTTCTTT. Protein product: CASSVGGTGDTEAFF.

The chain couples TRBV12-3 or TRBV12-4 to TRBJ1-1; weak D call: TRBD1 (5 bases). This CDR3 has 13 amino acids. V was cut by 2 bases and J by 14 bases, with 18 bases left in between. CDR3 region: CASSLPGGRVIFF. In DNA, the CDR3 is TGTGCCAGCAGTTTACCCGGGGGTCGAGTAATCTTCTTT.

The rearrangement links TRBV12-3 or TRBV12-4 to TRBJ2-7; 7 positions match TRBD1. The CDR3 loop spans 13 amino acids. The junction had 7 bases not matched to a gene; V was cut back by 6 bases and J by 5 bases. CDR3 in amino acids: CASSLNRGHEQYF. The CDR3 DNA sequence: TGTGCCAGCAGCCTCAACAGGGGCCACGAGCAGTACTTC.

The genes are TRBV20-1 and TRBJ2-5; possibly TRBD2 for D (5 bases). CDR1 and CDR2 from the germline V gene are DFQATT and SNEGSKA (reference sequence). The CDR3 has 14 residues. V was shortened by 5 bases and J by 5 bases, with 18 bases between the two germline ends. The CDR3 DNA sequence: TGCAGTGCTCCCCCCTTTTTCGGGGTGGAGACCCAGTACTTC. This translates into CSAPPFFGVETQYF.

The V call is TRBV7-9, the J call TRBJ2-1; no clear D. This CDR3 is built from 14 residues. Trimming removed 6 bases from V and 3 bases from J, with 12 bases in between. CDR1 and CDR2 from the germline V gene are SEHNR and FQNEAQ (reference sequence). The CDR3 DNA follows: TGTGCCAGCAGAGGGATGGGCAGCTACAATGAGCAGTTCTTC. This translates into CASRGMGSYNEQFF.

This clonotype was seen ten or more times. This chain uses TRBV9 with TRBJ1-3, with D tentatively TRBD1 (5 bases). Trimming took off 3 bases at V and 0 bases at J, with 10 bases between the two ends. The V gene's germline CDR1 is SGDLS and CDR2 YYNGEE. This CDR3 is 15 amino acids long. CDR3 nucleotides: TGTGCCAGCAGCGGGGCAGGGCCCTCTGGAAACACCATATATTTT. This translates into CASSGAGPSGNTIYF.

V is TRBV7-2 and J is TRBJ1-2; D not resolved. Trimming stripped 1 base from V and 6 bases from J, with 15 bases between. Germline assignment: CDR1 SGHTA and CDR2 FQGNSA. This CDR3 region has 15 residues. CDR3: CASSLGPEMSDGYTF. CDR3 nucleotides: TGTGCCAGCAGCTTAGGACCCGAGATGAGCGATGGCTACACCTTC.

This clonotype has just a few counts. The chain uses TRBV24-1 and TRBJ2-5; 11 bases are a match to TRBD2. The CDR3 length is 14 residues. Germline assignment: CDR1 KGHDR and CDR2 SFDVKD. V was pared by 5 bases and J by 7 bases, with 5 bases of the junction left unmatched. This chain's CDR3 is CATSASGGLGTQYF. The CDR3 DNA sequence: TGTGCCACCAGTGCTAGCGGGGGGCTGGGGACCCAGTACTTC.

This clonotype was detected a few times. This rearrangement joins TRBV6-5 to TRBJ2-7, with no clear D. V lost 6 bases and J lost 0, with 12 bases in between. There are 14 residues in the CDR3. CDR1 is MNHEY and CDR2 is SVGAGI in the germline V gene. The CDR3 sequence is CASRVSRNSYEQYF. CDR3 nucleotides: TGTGCCAGCAGAGTCTCCAGGAACTCCTACGAGCAGTACTTC.

This clonotype was detected a few times. This chain connects TRBV11-1 to TRBJ2-7; perhaps TRBD2 as D (6 bases). This CDR3 region has 16 residues. The V gene lost 1 base and the J gene lost 0 bases, with 13 bases spanning the gap. Looked up from germline, CDR1 is SGHAT and CDR2 is FQDESV (reference sequence). CDR3 DNA sequence: TGTGCCAGCAGCTTAGTATCGGCGGGAAGCTCCTACGAGCAGTACTTC. Translated, it gives CASSLVSAGSSYEQYF.

This clonotype was counted between two and nine times. The chain employs TRBV12-3 or TRBV12-4 and TRBJ2-1; 7 nucleotides align to TRBD2. There are 14 residues in the CDR3. J was trimmed by 4 bases and V by 7 bases; bases with no gene match: 7. The CDR3 region is CASTVGGSYNEQFF. The CDR3 DNA is TGTGCCAGCACCGTGGGGGGGTCGTACAATGAGCAGTTCTTC.

The chain couples TRBV4-3 to TRBJ1-5, with D hard to call. Germline loops: CDR1 LGHNA, CDR2 YSLEER. The CDR3 totals 15 residues. The V gene lost 0 bases and the J gene lost 7 bases, with 13 bases spanning the gap. The chain's CDR3 is CASSQEGYPRQPQHF. In nucleotides, the CDR3 is TGCGCCAGCAGCCAAGAAGGATATCCAAGACAGCCCCAGCATTTT.

CDR3: CASSQETSGNIETQYF. CDR3 in DNA: TGTGCCAGCAGCCAAGAGACTAGCGGGAATATAGAGACCCAGTACTTC. This chain joins TRBV6-2 or TRBV6-3 and TRBJ2-5, with 11 bases identical to TRBD2. The V gene's germline CDR1 is MNHEY and CDR2 SVGEGT. V was pared by 6 bases and J by 4 bases, with 10 bases of the junction left unmatched. The CDR3 length is 16 residues.

This chain links TRBV6-2 or TRBV6-3 with TRBJ1-5, with D unresolved. Germline-derived CDR1 and CDR2 are MNHEY and SVGEGT. CDR3 length: 13 residues. V was clipped by 6 bases and J by 7 bases, with 13 bases between them. CDR3 loop: CASSNEGEQPQHF. The CDR3 nucleotides are TGTGCCAGCAGCAACGAGGGTGAGCAGCCCCAGCATTTT.

This clonotype was counted a few times. In nucleotides, the CDR3 is TGTGCCAGCAGTTTAATTTCCACTAGCGGCATGGGAGAGACCCAGTACTTC. Translation: CASSLISTSGMGETQYF. The V gene is TRBV27, the J gene TRBJ2-5; TRBD2 agrees at 8 bases. The V segment lost 2 bases and the J segment 4 bases; nucleotides outside the gene matches: 12. From germline, CDR1 is MNHEY and CDR2 SMNVEV (reference sequence). The CDR3 loop spans 17 amino acids.

The chain carries TRBV19 and TRBJ1-5; D not certain. The CDR3 extends over 15 amino acids. V lost 4 bases to trimming and J lost 0 bases, with 10 bases between them. The V gene's germline CDR1 is LNHDA and CDR2 SQIVND (reference sequence). CDR3 sequence: CASSREKYSNQPQHF. CDR3 in DNA: TGTGCCAGTAGTAGAGAGAAATATAGCAATCAGCCCCAGCATTTT.